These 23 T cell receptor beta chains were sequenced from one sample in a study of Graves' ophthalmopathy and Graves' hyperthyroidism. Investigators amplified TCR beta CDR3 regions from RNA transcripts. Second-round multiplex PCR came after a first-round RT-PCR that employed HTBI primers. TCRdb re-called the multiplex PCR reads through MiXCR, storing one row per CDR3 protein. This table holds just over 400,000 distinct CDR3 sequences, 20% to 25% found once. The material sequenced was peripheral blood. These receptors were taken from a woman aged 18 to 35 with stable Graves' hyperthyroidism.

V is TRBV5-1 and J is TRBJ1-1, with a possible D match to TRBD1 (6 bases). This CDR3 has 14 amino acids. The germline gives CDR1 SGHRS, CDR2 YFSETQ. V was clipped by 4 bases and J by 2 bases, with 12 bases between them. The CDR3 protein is CASSPTGKNTEAFF. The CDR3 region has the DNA TGCGCCAGCAGCCCCACAGGGAAAAACACTGAAGCTTTCTTT.

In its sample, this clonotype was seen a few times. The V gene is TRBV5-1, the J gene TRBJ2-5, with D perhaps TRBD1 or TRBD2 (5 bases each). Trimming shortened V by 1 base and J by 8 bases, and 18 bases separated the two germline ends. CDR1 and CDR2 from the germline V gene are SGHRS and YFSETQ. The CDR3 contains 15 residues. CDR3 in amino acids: CASSLIEGSTGTQYF. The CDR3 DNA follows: TGCGCCAGCAGCTTGATTGAGGGGTCCACCGGAACCCAGTACTTC.

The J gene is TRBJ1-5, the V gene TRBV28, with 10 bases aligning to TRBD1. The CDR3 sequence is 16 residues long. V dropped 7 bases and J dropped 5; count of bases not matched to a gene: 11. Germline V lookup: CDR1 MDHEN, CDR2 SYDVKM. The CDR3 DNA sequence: TGTGCCAGCACCCCTCGTGGGACAGGGGAATATCAGCCCCAGCATTTT. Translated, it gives CASTPRGTGEYQPQHF.

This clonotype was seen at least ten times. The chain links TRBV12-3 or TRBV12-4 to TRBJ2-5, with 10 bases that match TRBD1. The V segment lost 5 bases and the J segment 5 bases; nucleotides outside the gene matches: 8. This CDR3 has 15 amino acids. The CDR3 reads CASSTWDRGEETQYF. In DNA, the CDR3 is TGTGCCAGCAGTACGTGGGACAGGGGTGAGGAGACCCAGTACTTC.

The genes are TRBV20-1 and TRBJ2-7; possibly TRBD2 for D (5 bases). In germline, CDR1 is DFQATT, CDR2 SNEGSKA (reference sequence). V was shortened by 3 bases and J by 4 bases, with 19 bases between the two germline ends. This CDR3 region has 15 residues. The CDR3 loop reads CSAREAGTSAYEQYF. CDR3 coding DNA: TGCAGTGCTAGGGAGGCCGGAACTAGTGCGTACGAGCAGTACTTC.

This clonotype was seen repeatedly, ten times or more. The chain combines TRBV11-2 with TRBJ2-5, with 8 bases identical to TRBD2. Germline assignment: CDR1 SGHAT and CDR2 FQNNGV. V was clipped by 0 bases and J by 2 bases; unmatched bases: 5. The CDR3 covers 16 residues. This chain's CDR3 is CASSLDLASGQETQYF. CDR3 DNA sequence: TGTGCCAGCAGCTTAGATCTGGCTAGCGGGCAAGAGACCCAGTACTTC.

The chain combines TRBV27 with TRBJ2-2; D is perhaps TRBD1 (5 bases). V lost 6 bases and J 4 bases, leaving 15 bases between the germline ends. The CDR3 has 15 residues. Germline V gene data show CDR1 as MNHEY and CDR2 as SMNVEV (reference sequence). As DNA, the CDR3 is TGTGCCAGCAGCCCAACCAGGGTCGGCACCGGGGAGCTGTTTTTT. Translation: CASSPTRVGTGELFF.

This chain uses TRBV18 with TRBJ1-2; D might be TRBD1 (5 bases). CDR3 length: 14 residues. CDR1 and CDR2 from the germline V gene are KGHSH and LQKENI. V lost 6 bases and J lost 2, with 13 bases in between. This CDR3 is CASSPDSGNYGYTF. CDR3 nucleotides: TGTGCCAGCTCCCCTGACAGTGGGAACTATGGCTACACCTTC.

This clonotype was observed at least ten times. The CDR3 DNA reads as TGTGCCAGCAGCTCAGGGGGATTCGAGGAGACCCAGTACTTC. This sequence encodes CASSSGGFEETQYF. The rearrangement links TRBV7-8 to TRBJ2-5, with 7 nucleotides matching TRBD1. Germline trimming cut 4 bases from V and 5 bases from J; bases unmatched to any gene: 7. The CDR3 runs 14 residues. From germline, CDR1 is SGHVS and CDR2 FQNEAQ.

The CDR3 reads CASSASNGPFSNQPQHF. CDR3 in DNA: TGTGCCAGCAGCGCATCCAACGGACCCTTTAGCAATCAGCCCCAGCATTTT. V usage is TRBV6-1 and J usage is TRBJ1-5; D gene uncertain. V shed 6 bases and J shed 0 bases, with 18 bases lying between them. The CDR3 is 17 amino acids. Germline V gene sequence: CDR1 MNHNS, CDR2 SASEGT.

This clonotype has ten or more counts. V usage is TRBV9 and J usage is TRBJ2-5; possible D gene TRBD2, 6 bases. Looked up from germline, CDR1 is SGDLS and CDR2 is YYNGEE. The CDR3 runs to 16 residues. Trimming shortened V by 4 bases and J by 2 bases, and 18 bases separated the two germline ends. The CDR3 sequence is CASSLEGRGGQETQYF. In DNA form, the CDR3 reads TGTGCCAGCAGCCTGGAGGGGCGGGGCGGTCAAGAGACCCAGTACTTC.

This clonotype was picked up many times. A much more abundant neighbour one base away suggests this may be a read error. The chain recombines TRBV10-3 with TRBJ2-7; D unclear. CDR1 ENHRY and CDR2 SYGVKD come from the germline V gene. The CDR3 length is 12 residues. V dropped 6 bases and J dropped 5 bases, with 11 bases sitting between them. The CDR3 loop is CAISPSSHEQYF. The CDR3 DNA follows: TGTGCCATCAGCCCCTCATCCCACGAGCAGTACTTC.

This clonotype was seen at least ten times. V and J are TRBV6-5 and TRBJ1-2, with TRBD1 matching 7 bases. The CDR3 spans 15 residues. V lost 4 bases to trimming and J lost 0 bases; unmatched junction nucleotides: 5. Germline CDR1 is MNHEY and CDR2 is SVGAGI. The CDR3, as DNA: TGTGCCAGCAGTTTCACAGGGGCAACTAACTATGGCTACACCTTC. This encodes CASSFTGATNYGYTF.

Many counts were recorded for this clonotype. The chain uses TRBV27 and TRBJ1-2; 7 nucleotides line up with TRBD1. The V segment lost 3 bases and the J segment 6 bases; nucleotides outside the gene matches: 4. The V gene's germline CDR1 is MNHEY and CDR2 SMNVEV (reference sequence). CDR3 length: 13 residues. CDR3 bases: TGTGCCAGCAGTTTCAAGGGGGCGGATGGCTACACCTTC. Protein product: CASSFKGADGYTF.

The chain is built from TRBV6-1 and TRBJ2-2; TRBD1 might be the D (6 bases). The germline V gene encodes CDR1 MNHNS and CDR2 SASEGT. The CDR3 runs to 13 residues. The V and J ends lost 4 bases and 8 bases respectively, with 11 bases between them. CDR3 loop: CASSANRVGELFF. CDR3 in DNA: TGTGCCAGCAGTGCTAACAGGGTTGGGGAGCTGTTTTTT.

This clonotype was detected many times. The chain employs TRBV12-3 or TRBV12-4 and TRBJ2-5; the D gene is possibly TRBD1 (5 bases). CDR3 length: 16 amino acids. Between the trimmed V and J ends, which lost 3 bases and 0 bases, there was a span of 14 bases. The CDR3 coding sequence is TGTGCCAGCAGTTTGGGCAGCCGCAGGGACCAAGAGACCCAGTACTTC. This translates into CASSLGSRRDQETQYF.

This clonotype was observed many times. In DNA form, the CDR3 reads TGTGCCAGCAGCCCTTACTCCTACGAGCAGTACTTC. Translation: CASSPYSYEQYF. The chain employs TRBV7-2 and TRBJ2-7; D gene ambiguous. V lost 5 bases and J 0 bases, leaving 5 bases between the germline ends. The CDR3 loop spans 12 amino acids. Germline values: CDR1 SGHTA, CDR2 FQGNSA.

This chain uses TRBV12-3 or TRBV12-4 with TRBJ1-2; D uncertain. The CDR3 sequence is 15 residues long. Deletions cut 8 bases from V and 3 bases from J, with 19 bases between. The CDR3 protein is CASCPAGRKDYGYTF. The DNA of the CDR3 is TGTGCCAGCTGCCCGGCGGGGAGGAAGGACTATGGCTACACCTTC.

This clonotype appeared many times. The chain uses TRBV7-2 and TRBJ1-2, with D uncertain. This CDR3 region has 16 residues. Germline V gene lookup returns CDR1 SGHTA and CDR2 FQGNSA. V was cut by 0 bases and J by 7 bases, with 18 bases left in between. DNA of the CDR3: TGTGCCAGCAGCTTAGCCCGGCCGGCCCGGCTGACTGGCTACACCTTC. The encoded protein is CASSLARPARLTGYTF.

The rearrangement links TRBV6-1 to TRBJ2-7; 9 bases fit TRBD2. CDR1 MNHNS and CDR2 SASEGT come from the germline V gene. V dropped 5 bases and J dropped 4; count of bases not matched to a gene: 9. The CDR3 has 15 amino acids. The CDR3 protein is CASSLSGSAKYEQYF. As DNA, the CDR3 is TGTGCCAGCAGTCTTAGCGGGAGCGCCAAATACGAGCAGTACTTC.

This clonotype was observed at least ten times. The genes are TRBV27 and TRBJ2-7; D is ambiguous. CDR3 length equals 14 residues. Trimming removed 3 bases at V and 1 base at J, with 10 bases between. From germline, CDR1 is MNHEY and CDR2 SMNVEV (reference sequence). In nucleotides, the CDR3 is TGTGCCAGCAGTTTTGGCACCATGTCCTACGAGCAGTACTTC. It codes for CASSFGTMSYEQYF.

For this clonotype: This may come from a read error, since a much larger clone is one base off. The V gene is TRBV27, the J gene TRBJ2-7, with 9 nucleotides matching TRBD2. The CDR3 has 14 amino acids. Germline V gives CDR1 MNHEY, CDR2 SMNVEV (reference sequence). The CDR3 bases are TGTGCCAGCAGGGGATTGCGGGAGGGCAACGAGCAGTGCTTC. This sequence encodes CASRGLREGNEQCF.

CDR3 nucleotides: TGTGCCAGCTTGAACCCGAGGAGATCCTACGAGCAGTACTTC. Translating gives CASLNPRRSYEQYF. The V and J genes are TRBV28 and TRBJ2-7; D remains ambiguous. Trimming left V 8 bases short and J 1 base short, with 15 bases between. CDR1 and CDR2 (germline): MDHEN, SYDVKM. The CDR3 sequence is 14 residues long.